This T cell receptor beta chain was recovered during a study of blood T cell repertoires in COVID-19. The wider study: The study drew acute and convalescent COVID-19 samples from the United States, Italy and Spain. Sources were T cells, B-cell-depleted T cells, or PBMCs; the material itself was cDNA or gDNA.

Original methodology: Reference gene primer amplification gave estimated nucleated cell counts. TCRdb's table, derived via immunoSEQ multiplex PCR, lists solely in-frame clones and lacks some. The DNA gave D and trimming, while V, J and clone size come from that table. The sample contains fewer than 20,000 clones, 80% to 90% of which appear only once. V was shortened by 1 base and J by 2 bases, with 9 bases between the two germline ends. CDR1 is SGHTA and CDR2 is FQGNSA in the germline V gene. This CDR3 has 15 amino acids. This chain links TRBV7-2 with TRBJ2-4; no definite D call. Sequenced material: peripheral blood. The receptor was isolated from a man between 65 and 85 years old in a cohort sampled during active COVID-19. CDR3 coding DNA: TGTGCCAGCAGCTTAGATTCCGCGTCCAAAAACATTCAGTACTTC. Translation gives CASSLDSASKNIQYF. The complete variable domain, with remaining parts taken from reference TRBV7-2 and TRBJ2-4, reads GAGVSQSPSNKVTEKGKDVELRCDPISGHTALYWYRQSLGQGLEFLIYFQGNSAPDKSGLPSDRFSAERTGGSVSTLTIQRTQQEDSAVYLCASSLDSASKNIQYFGAGTRLSVL.